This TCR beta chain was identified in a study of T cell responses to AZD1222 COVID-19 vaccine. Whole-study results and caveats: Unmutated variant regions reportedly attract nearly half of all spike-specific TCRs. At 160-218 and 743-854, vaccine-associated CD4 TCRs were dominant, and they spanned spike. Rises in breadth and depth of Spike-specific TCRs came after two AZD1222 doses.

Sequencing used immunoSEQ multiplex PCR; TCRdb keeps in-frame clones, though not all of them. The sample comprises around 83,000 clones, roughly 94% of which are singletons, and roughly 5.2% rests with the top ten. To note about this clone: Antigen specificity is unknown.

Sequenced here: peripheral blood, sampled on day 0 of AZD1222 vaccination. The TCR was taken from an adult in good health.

The chain's CDR3 is CASSEYSDRADNEQFF. CDR3 in DNA: TGTGCCAGCAGTGAATATTCGGACAGGGCGGACAATGAGCAGTTCTTC. The chain carries TRBV25-1 and TRBJ2-1, with TRBD1 identical over 8 bases. CDR1 and CDR2 from the germline V gene are MGHDK and SYGVNS. This CDR3 spans 16 amino acids. V was pared by 0 bases and J by 5 bases, with 6 bases of the junction left unmatched.